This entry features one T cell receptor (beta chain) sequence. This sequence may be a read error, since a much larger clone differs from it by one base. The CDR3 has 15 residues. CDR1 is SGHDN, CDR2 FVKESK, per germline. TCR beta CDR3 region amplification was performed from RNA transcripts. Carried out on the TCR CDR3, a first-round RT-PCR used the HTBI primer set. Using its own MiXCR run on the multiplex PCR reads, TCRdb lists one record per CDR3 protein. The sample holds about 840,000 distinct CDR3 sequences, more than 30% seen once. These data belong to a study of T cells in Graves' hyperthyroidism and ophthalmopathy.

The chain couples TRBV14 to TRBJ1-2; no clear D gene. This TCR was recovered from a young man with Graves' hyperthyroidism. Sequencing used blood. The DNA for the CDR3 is TGTGCCAGCGGCCAAGATCCCATAGCTAACTATGGCTACACCTTC. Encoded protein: CASGQDPIANYGYTF.